Below are 29 T cell receptor beta chains sequenced from a single sample in a study of blood T cell repertoires in COVID-19. Data came from immunoSEQ multiplex PCR; TCRdb stores just in-frame clones and leaves some out. This table has 140,000 to 150,000 clones, 84% appearing once. Material for sequencing was peripheral blood. Receptor source: a human donor in a cohort sampled during active COVID-19.

This chain joins TRBV10-3 and TRBJ2-1; D perhaps matches TRBD2 (7 bases). The germline V gene encodes CDR1 ENHRY and CDR2 SYGVKD. CDR3 length: 16 amino acids. Trimming left V 2 bases short and J 8 bases short, with 19 bases between. CDR3 in amino acids: CAISERGGGSSDEQFF. CDR3 nucleotides: TGTGCCATCAGTGAGAGGGGAGGGGGTAGCAGCGATGAGCAGTTCTTC.

This rearrangement joins TRBV7-2 to TRBJ2-1; 8 nucleotides line up with TRBD2. This CDR3 has 15 residues. V lost 3 bases, J lost 5 bases, and 6 bases stayed unmatched. Germline CDR1 and CDR2: SGHTA and FQGNSA. The CDR3 here is CASSFTSGVDNEQFF. The DNA for the CDR3 is TGTGCCAGCAGCTTTACTAGCGGCGTGGACAATGAGCAGTTCTTC.

This chain links TRBV3-1 (or the pseudogene TRBV3-2) with TRBJ2-1; D might be TRBD2 (6 bases). Per the germline V gene, CDR1 is LGHDT and CDR2 is YNNKEL (reference sequence). The CDR3 runs 12 residues. Trimming cost V 1 base and J 16 bases, with 14 bases left between them. The DNA for the CDR3 is TGTGCCAGCAGCCAAGCTTCGGGACTGATCTTCTTC. Its protein product is CASSQASGLIFF.

The genes are TRBV4-3 and TRBJ2-1; 7 bases align to TRBD2. Germline assignment: CDR1 LGHNA and CDR2 YSLEER. V was pared by 0 bases and J by 6 bases, with 5 bases of the junction left unmatched. This CDR3 spans 15 amino acids. CDR3 sequence reads: CASSQDRGEPNEQFF. The CDR3 nucleotides are TGCGCCAGCAGCCAAGATCGGGGGGAACCCAATGAGCAGTTCTTC.

The rearrangement joins TRBV7-9 to TRBJ1-5; a weak D match, TRBD1 (6 bases). This CDR3 is 14 amino acids long. The V gene lost 5 bases and the J gene lost 8 bases, with 16 bases spanning the gap. CDR1 SEHNR and CDR2 FQNEAQ come from the germline V gene (reference sequence). The CDR3 DNA sequence: TGTGCCAGCAGCCAGGGGACGGCGGGTGAGCCCCAGCATTTT. Encoded protein: CASSQGTAGEPQHF.

V gene TRBV24-1 combines with J gene TRBJ1-2; TRBD1 matches at 7 bases. The trim removed 4 bases at V and 8 bases at J, leaving 9 bases unmatched. The CDR3 loop spans 14 amino acids. Per the germline V gene, CDR1 is KGHDR and CDR2 is SFDVKD. Written as DNA, the CDR3 is TGTGCCACCAGTGAACCGACAGGGAGTAGCGGCTACACCTTC. It yields the protein CATSEPTGSSGYTF.

The table lists this clone with a count of one. The gene calls are TRBV5-6 and TRBJ1-4, with 9 bases fitting TRBD1. This CDR3 contains 13 residues. From germline, CDR1 is SGHDT and CDR2 YYEEEE. V dropped 5 bases and J dropped 7; count of bases not matched to a gene: 3. The CDR3 sequence is CASRGQGSEKLFF. CDR3 nucleotide sequence: TGTGCCAGCAGAGGACAGGGGAGTGAAAAACTGTTTTTT.

The rearrangement joins TRBV5-4 to TRBJ1-1; no clear D gene. Germline CDR1 reads SGHNT; CDR2 reads YYREEE (reference sequence). The CDR3 spans 10 residues. V lost 5 bases and J lost 5, with 4 bases in between. The chain's CDR3 is CASSLTEAFF. CDR3 in DNA: TGTGCCAGCAGTTTAACTGAAGCTTTCTTT. The complete variable domain, with remaining parts taken from reference TRBV5-4 and TRBJ1-1, reads ETGVTQSPTHLIKTRGQQVTLRCSSQSGHNTVSWYQQALGQGPQFIFQYYREEENGRGNFPPRFSGLQFPNYSSELNVNALELDDSALYLCASSLTEAFFGQGTRLTVV.

The gene calls are TRBV4-3 and TRBJ1-1; D not resolved. This CDR3 is 15 amino acids long. V was clipped by 0 bases and J by 7 bases, with 15 bases between them. Germline-derived CDR1 and CDR2 are LGHNA and YSLEER. CDR3 in DNA: TGCGCCAGCAGCCAAGAAACGGGAGCTTGGAGTGAAGCTTTCTTT. This codes for CASSQETGAWSEAFF.

V usage is TRBV5-1 and J usage is TRBJ1-1; TRBD1 is a possible D gene (6 bases). From germline, CDR1 is SGHRS and CDR2 YFSETQ. This CDR3 is built from 15 residues. V lost 4 bases and J lost 1, with 14 bases in between. Written as DNA, the CDR3 is TGCGCCAGCAGCCTATACGGACAGACGAACACTGAAGCTTTCTTT. It translates to CASSLYGQTNTEAFF.

This sequence joins TRBV5-1 and TRBJ1-1; 8 positions match TRBD1. CDR3 length equals 14 residues. V lost 6 bases, J lost 5 bases, and 9 bases stayed unmatched. Germline CDR1 is SGHRS and CDR2 is YFSETQ. CDR3 amino acids: CASTRDRGETEAFF. The CDR3 DNA reads as TGCGCCAGCACCCGAGACAGGGGAGAAACTGAAGCTTTCTTT.

The chain is built from TRBV4-2 and TRBJ2-1, with D perhaps matching TRBD2 (6 bases). V lost 0 bases, J lost 4 bases, and 13 bases lay in between. CDR1 LGHNA and CDR2 YNFKEQ come from the germline V gene. CDR3 length: 16 amino acids. This chain's CDR3 is CASSQDRSSAYNEQFF. The CDR3 DNA is TGTGCCAGCAGCCAAGACCGGTCTAGCGCTTACAATGAGCAGTTCTTC.

CDR3 region: CSVEAHNSNTEAFF. DNA for the CDR3: TGCAGCGTTGAAGCTCACAATTCGAACACTGAAGCTTTCTTT. This chain links TRBV29-1 with TRBJ1-1; no definite D call. The CDR3 runs 14 residues. V dropped 1 base and J dropped 1 base, with 10 bases sitting between them. Germline V gives CDR1 SQVTM, CDR2 ANQGSEA. Looking up the rest from reference TRBV29-1 and TRBJ1-1 gives the full variable domain: SAVISQKPSRDICQRGTSLTIQCQVDSQVTMMFWYRQQPGQSLTLIATANQGSEATYESGFVIDKFPISRPNLTFSTLTVSNMSPEDSSIYLCSVEAHNSNTEAFFGQGTRLTVV.

This chain connects TRBV20-1 to TRBJ2-5, with D hard to call. The CDR3 length is 10 residues. Germline CDR1 reads DFQATT; CDR2 reads SNEGSKA (reference sequence). Trimming stripped 6 bases from V and 3 bases from J, with 5 bases between. In DNA form, the CDR3 reads TGCAGTGCCCTAAAAGAGACCCAGTACTTC. This sequence encodes CSALKETQYF.

The chain couples TRBV24-1 to TRBJ2-3; D may be TRBD1 (6 bases). Deletions cut 3 bases from V and 6 bases from J, with 18 bases between. The CDR3 is made up of 16 amino acids. CDR1 and CDR2 from the germline V gene are KGHDR and SFDVKD. CDR3 region: CATSDPTANTGDTQYF. For the CDR3, the DNA is TGTGCCACCAGTGATCCGACAGCGAACACAGGGGATACGCAGTATTTT.

Details on this clone: A junction end diverges from the germline sequence, so it may reflect a read error. The gene calls are TRBV19 and TRBJ1-5; 11 positions agree with TRBD1. Germline V gene lookup returns CDR1 LNHDA and CDR2 SQIVND (reference sequence). The CDR3 is 14 residues long. The DNA of the CDR3 is TGTGCCAGTAGTAGGACAGGGGGCAAGCAGCCCCAGCATTTT. Its protein product is CASSRTGGKQPQHF.

The gene calls are TRBV12-2 and TRBJ1-2; TRBD1, the table's D call, lacks a check against the DNA. TRBV12-2 is listed as a pseudogene. The length of the CDR3 is 16 residues. The CDR3 region is CASRSGTGGWSYGYTF. The CDR3 DNA follows: TGTGCAAGTCGCTCCGGGACAGGGGGTTGGAGCTATGGCTACACCTTC.

This clone was detected once. The chain couples TRBV7-2 to TRBJ1-2, with 7 bases aligning to TRBD1. Germline assignment: CDR1 SGHTA and CDR2 FQGNSA. V was pared by 5 bases and J by 8 bases, with 5 bases of the junction left unmatched. This CDR3 has 12 residues. CDR3 in amino acids: CASSPRQGGYTF. The CDR3 DNA reads TGTGCCAGCAGCCCCCGACAGGGAGGCTACACCTTC.

This sequence joins TRBV18 and TRBJ2-6, with 10 bases matching TRBD1. This CDR3 region has 16 residues. Germline CDR1 and CDR2: KGHSH and LQKENI. J was trimmed by 2 bases and V by 10 bases; bases with no gene match: 8. Here the CDR3 reads CATGQGVPPGANVLTF. In nucleotides, the CDR3 is TGTGCCACCGGACAGGGGGTCCCCCCTGGGGCCAACGTCCTGACTTTC. Complete variable domain (other parts from reference TRBV18 and TRBJ2-6): NAGVMQNPRHLVRRRGQEARLRCSPMKGHSHVYWYRQLPEEGLKFMVYLQKENIIDESGMPKERFSAEFPKEGPSILRIQQVVRGDSAAYFCATGQGVPPGANVLTFGAGSRLTVL.

The V gene is TRBV7-3, the J gene TRBJ1-5; D call uncertain. This CDR3 has 19 residues. Germline values: CDR1 SGHTA, CDR2 FQGTGA. V dropped 4 bases and J dropped 0 bases, with 22 bases sitting between them. The CDR3 protein is CASSSVGSQPKYSNQPQHF. For the CDR3, the DNA is TGTGCCAGCAGCTCCGTGGGCTCGCAGCCAAAGTATAGCAATCAGCCCCAGCATTTT.

This clone was observed a handful of times. The chain carries TRBV5-4 and TRBJ2-1; TRBD2 agrees at 8 bases. Germline CDR1 reads SGHNT; CDR2 reads YYREEE (reference sequence). This CDR3 comprises 17 residues. V trimming: 1 base; J trimming: 5 bases; junction bases outside the gene matches: 11. This CDR3 reads CASSLKLSAGGHNEQFF. Written as DNA, the CDR3 is TGTGCCAGCAGCTTGAAATTATCGGCGGGAGGTCACAATGAGCAGTTCTTC.

The rearrangement joins TRBV11-1 to TRBJ2-1, with TRBD2 matching over 11 bases. Germline CDR1 SGHAT, CDR2 FQDESV (reference sequence). The CDR3 runs to 15 residues. V lost 6 bases and J lost 2; bases outside the gene matches: 3. Here the CDR3 reads CASSRSGGAYNEQFF. CDR3 DNA sequence: TGTGCCAGCAGTCGTAGCGGGGGGGCCTACAATGAGCAGTTCTTC.

A remark on this clone: This sample includes further DNA sequences coding for the same CDR3. J is TRBJ1-2 and V is TRBV7-2, with TRBD1 as a possible D gene (5 bases). Between the trimmed V and J ends, which lost 1 base and 4 bases, there was a span of 7 bases. This CDR3 has 13 amino acids. Germline-derived CDR1 and CDR2 are SGHTA and FQGNSA. DNA of the CDR3: TGTGCCAGCAGCTTAGATAGGGGCTATGGCTACACCTTC. Amino acid sequence: CASSLDRGYGYTF.

The rearrangement links TRBV5-1 to TRBJ2-7; 15 positions agree with TRBD2. From germline, CDR1 is SGHRS and CDR2 YFSETQ. The CDR3 length is 17 residues. With V trimmed by 4 bases and J by 2 bases, 7 bases remained unmatched. The DNA for the CDR3 is TGCGCCAGCAGCCCAGGACTAGCGGGGGGGCTTACCTACGAGCAGTACTTC. Protein sequence: CASSPGLAGGLTYEQYF.

The V and J genes are TRBV6-5 and TRBJ2-2; 7 positions agree with TRBD1. Looked up from germline, CDR1 is MNHEY and CDR2 is SVGAGI. The V gene end was trimmed by 6 bases and the J gene end by 6 bases; junction bases not matched to a gene: 4. The CDR3 spans 13 residues. CDR3 loop: CASSRGGPGELFF. The CDR3 DNA reads as TGTGCCAGCAGCCGAGGGGGCCCCGGGGAGCTGTTTTTT.

This clone appeared a single time. The chain uses TRBV5-1 and TRBJ2-3; the match to TRBD2 covers 11 bases. The CDR3 spans 19 residues. In germline, CDR1 is SGHRS, CDR2 YFSETQ. The V and J ends lost 1 base and 2 bases, in that order; junction bases with no gene match: 12. CDR3 DNA: TGCGCCAGCAGCTTGCCAGGGGAACTAGCGGGAGTATCCACAGATACGCAGTATTTT. It is translated as CASSLPGELAGVSTDTQYF.

The chain carries TRBV9 and TRBJ1-6, with 7 bases that match TRBD1. CDR1 and CDR2 (germline): SGDLS, YYNGEE. CDR3 length equals 15 residues. Trimming removed 4 bases from V and 4 bases from J; junction bases left unmatched: 5. The CDR3 DNA follows: TGTGCCAGCAGCAACCGGGACAGTTATAATTCACCCCTCCACTTT. Its translation: CASSNRDSYNSPLHF.

V gene TRBV7-2 combines with J gene TRBJ1-1; D might be TRBD1 (6 bases). Trimming stripped 3 bases from V and 0 bases from J, with 8 bases between. This CDR3 region has 14 residues. CDR1 and CDR2 from the germline V gene are SGHTA and FQGNSA. This chain's CDR3 is CASSFRTVNTEAFF. The CDR3 coding sequence is TGTGCCAGCAGCTTCAGGACAGTGAACACTGAAGCTTTCTTT.

This sequence joins TRBV4-1 and TRBJ2-1, with TRBD2 matching 11 bases. Unmatched junction bases numbered 7, after V lost 2 bases and J lost 7 bases. The germline gives CDR1 MGHRA, CDR2 YSYEKL. CDR3 length: 16 residues. The CDR3 protein is CASSQPLAGVSNEQFF. CDR3 nucleotides: TGCGCCAGCAGCCAACCACTAGCGGGAGTTTCTAATGAGCAGTTCTTC.